This paragraph covers one T cell receptor beta chain sequence. With V trimmed by 4 bases and J by 5 bases, 13 bases remained unmatched. CDR3 length: 16 residues. CDR1 SGHRS and CDR2 YFSETQ come from the germline V gene. This record belongs to a study of shared clonotypes between healthy human individuals. The method was immunoSEQ multiplex PCR; TCRdb's version includes in-frame clones alone and lacks a portion of them. The profile shows about 2.3 million clones, approximately 93% of them singletons. The sequenced sample consisted of naive CD4+ T cells from PBMCs. Subset in this sample: CD45RA+ positively selected. The V gene is TRBV5-1, the J gene TRBJ1-1; 8 nucleotides line up with TRBD1. The sequence derives from a man aged 18 to 35 in good health. Some clones in this sample may be carry-over from other donors' samples. CDR3 in amino acids: CASSDDRGAPWTEAFF. The CDR3, as DNA: TGCGCCAGCAGCGACGACAGGGGCGCCCCGTGGACTGAAGCTTTCTTT.